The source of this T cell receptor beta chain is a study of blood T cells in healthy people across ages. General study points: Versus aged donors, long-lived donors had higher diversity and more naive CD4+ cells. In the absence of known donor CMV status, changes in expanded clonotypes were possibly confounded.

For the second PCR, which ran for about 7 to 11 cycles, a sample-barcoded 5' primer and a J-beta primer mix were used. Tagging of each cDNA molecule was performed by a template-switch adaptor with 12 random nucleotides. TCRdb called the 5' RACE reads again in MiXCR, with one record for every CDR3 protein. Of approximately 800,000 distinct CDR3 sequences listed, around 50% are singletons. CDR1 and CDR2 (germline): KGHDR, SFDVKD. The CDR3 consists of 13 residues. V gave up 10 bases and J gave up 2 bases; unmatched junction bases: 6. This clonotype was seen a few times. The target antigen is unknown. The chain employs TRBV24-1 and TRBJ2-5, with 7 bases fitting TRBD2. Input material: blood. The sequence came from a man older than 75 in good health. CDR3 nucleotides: TGTGCCACGAGATCCGGGGGGCAAGAGACCCAGTACTTC. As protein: CATRSGGQETQYF.